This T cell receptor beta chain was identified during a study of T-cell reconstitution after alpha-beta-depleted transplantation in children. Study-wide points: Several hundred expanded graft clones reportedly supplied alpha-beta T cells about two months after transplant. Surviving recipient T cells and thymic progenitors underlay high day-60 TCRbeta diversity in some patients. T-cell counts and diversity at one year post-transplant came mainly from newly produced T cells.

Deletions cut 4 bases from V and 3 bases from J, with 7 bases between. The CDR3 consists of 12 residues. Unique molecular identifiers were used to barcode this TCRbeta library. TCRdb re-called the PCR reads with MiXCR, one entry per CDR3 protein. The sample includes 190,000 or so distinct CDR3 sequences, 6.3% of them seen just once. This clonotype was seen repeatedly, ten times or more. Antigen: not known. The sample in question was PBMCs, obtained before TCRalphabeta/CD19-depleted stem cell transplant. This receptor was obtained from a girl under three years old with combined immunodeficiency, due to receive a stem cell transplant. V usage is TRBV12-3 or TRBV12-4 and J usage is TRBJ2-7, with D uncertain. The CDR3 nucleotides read TGTGCCAGCAGTTCGGTATTCTACGAGCAGTACTTC. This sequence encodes CASSSVFYEQYF.